This T cell receptor beta chain stems from a study of molecular identifiers for immune sequencing clone quantification. Looking at the study overall: With replicates, the RNA of about 20,000 or 100,000 naive CD8 cells was split five ways and four were sequenced.

TCRdb reprocessed the PCR reads with MiXCR, giving one entry per CDR3 protein. There are a few hundred thousand distinct CDR3 sequences in the sample; under 25% occur only once, and about 0.74% lies in the top ten. This clonotype was counted many times. Its antigen is still unknown. Study-wide results and caveats: The study reportedly detected spiked Jurkat TCR RNA from one cell among some 940,000 naive cells. In CMV-specific effectors, clones above 20 copies held over 99% of molecules; naive, under 1%.

Looked up from germline, CDR1 is MNHEY and CDR2 is SMNVEV (reference sequence). The CDR3 loop spans 17 amino acids. J gave up 3 bases and V 6 bases, and 15 bases lay outside the gene matches. The receptor was derived from a human donor in good health. Some libraries in this study had Jurkat cell RNA spiked in. The sample was naive CD8+ T cells from blood, with Jurkat cell RNA spiked in. Documented subset: FACS-sorted CD8+CD4-CCR7+CD45RA+ naive T cells. The V call is TRBV27, the J call TRBJ1-1; 8 bases agree with TRBD1. CDR3 sequence (DNA): TGTGCCAGCAGCCCGGACAGGGTCGGGTATTCGGACACTGAAGCTTTCTTT. This translates into CASSPDRVGYSDTEAFF.